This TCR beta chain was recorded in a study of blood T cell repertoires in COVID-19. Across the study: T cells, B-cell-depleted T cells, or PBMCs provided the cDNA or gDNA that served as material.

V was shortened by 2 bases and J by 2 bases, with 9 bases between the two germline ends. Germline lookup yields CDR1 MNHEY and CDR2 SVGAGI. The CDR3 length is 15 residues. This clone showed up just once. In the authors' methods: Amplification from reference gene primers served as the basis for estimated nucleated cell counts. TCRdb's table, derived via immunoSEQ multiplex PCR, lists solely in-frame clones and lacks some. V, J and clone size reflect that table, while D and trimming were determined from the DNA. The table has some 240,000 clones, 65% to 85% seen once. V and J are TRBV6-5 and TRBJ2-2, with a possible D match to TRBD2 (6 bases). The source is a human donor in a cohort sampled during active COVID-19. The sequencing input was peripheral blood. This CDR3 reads CASSYTGVNTGELFF. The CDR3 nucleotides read TGTGCCAGCAGTTACACGGGAGTTAACACCGGGGAGCTGTTTTTT.